The sequence of this TCR beta chain was determined in a study of blood T cell repertoires in COVID-19. Profiling relied on immunoSEQ multiplex PCR, and the TCRdb table lists in-frame clones only, not all of them. The sample gives tens of thousands of clones, 88% of which show up once; less than 45% is in the top ten. The V gene's germline CDR1 is MRHNA and CDR2 SNTAGT. The CDR3 sequence is 17 residues long. The junction had 3 bases not matched to a gene; V was cut back by 3 bases and J by 0 bases. The chain links TRBV6-4 to TRBJ2-6, with TRBD2 matching 9 bases. The sequence derives from a human donor in a cohort sampled during active COVID-19. Sequencing used peripheral blood. The CDR3: CASSELAGSSGANVLTF. CDR3 coding DNA: TGTGCCAGCAGTGAACTAGCGGGTTCCTCTGGGGCCAACGTCCTGACTTTC.